This paragraph reports one TCR beta chain. Its antigen is still unknown. Base qualities are not recorded, but no much larger clone differs from it by a single base. The receptor library was made with the immunoSEQ multiplex PCR assay. The multiplex PCR relied on a mix of 60 forward primers for TCR Vbeta segments and 13 reverse primers for TCR Jbeta segments. Amplification of the CDR3 region of rearranged TCR beta genes was performed with a multiplex PCR assay on genomic DNA. On the Illumina HiSeq System, the amplified TCR beta libraries were sequenced as 87-base-pair reads. As for the original processing: In a later analysis, some 80 million unique TCR beta chains were counted across the approximately 670 repertoires, and approximately 9.9 million of these chains were shared by at least two donors. To remove PCR and sequencing errors, raw reads were error-corrected and collapsed into unique sequences using a nearest-neighbor algorithm that merged closely related sequences. CDR3 sequences were aligned to IMGT reference sequences to assign V, D and J gene segments. For a sequence to be retained, a match of at least six nucleotides to both a V gene segment and a J gene segment was required. Rearrangements were called productive when the CDR3 lacked stop codons and stayed in frame with V and J; all others were non-productive. CDR3 was defined by IMGT convention, running from the second conserved V-encoded cysteine to the conserved J-encoded phenylalanine. The earlier analysis of about 530 of the donors excluded any sequence lacking an unambiguous match to a single V gene segment. An earlier analysis of almost 600 of the donors classified V segments as functional when productive rearrangements were above 56.7% and as segregating when the standard deviation between donors was above 5%. To diagnose cytomegalovirus status from the catalog of TCR beta chain sequences, a statistical classification framework was built. V and J gene assignment, in a later analysis, came from comparing TCR nucleotide sequences with IMGT/GENE-DB human TR gene sequences. The TCRdist pipeline was used in a later analysis to assign CDR3 sequences and most-parsimonious VDJ recombination scenarios. In a later analysis, each TCR beta chain was defined by its CDR3 amino acid sequence together with its V-gene family, and reads without a unique V-gene family were excluded. In a later analysis, 450 to 600 highly shared, low-generation-probability nucleotide sequences were removed to address suspected cross-contamination and a sequencing artifact. For each public chain, a later analysis derived a clonal expansion index from normalized ranks of inferred template counts within each repertoire. Generation probabilities in a later analysis came from a VDJ recombination model fitted to out-of-frame rearrangements, and those results were checked against IGoR. In a later analysis, TCR-TCR, TCR-HLA and TCR-CMV co-occurrence was scored with hypergeometric tests, and a repertoire-size bias correction was applied to TCR pairs. To estimate false discovery rates, a later analysis permuted the HLA or CMV assignments 20 times. In a later analysis, co-occurring TCRs were grouped using DBSCAN, and TCRdist sequence similarity was added for clustering within HLA-allele-positive subsets. Co-occurrence clustering excluded repertoires with fewer than 30,000 or more than 120,000 public chains, plus five with anomalous nucleotide sharing. In TCRdb, the immuneACCESS table is reduced to in-frame sequences with V and J assigned. These tables do not hold every clone; where another copy was compared, an unresolved V gene accounts for under half, and the others remain unexplained. The DNA gave D and trimming, while V, J and clone size come from that table. This sample is represented by more than 85,000 clones; about 80% of them were singletons. 9.5% to 13% of the sample is in the top ten clones.

The sample belongs to a study of cytomegalovirus exposure and HLA in healthy donors (TCRdb year 2017). Describing the broader study: An earlier analysis of 587 of the donors reported roughly 270 Gb of sequence data and 100 million to 130 million unique TCR beta sequences from around 200 million T cells. A later analysis re-examined previously published TCR beta repertoires from 500 to 700 donors and added high-resolution HLA genotyping to investigate patterns of TCR occurrence. To predict cytomegalovirus infection status, the study brought together high-throughput TCR immunosequencing, statistical association of individual TCRs with disease status, and machine learning. HLA typing included class I and class II loci at four-digit resolution. A later genetic analysis took genome-wide SNP genotypes for about 65% of the 666 donors and used that subset as a discovery cohort. In the later analysis, no new phenotypic data were used to find candidate immune exposures; instead, reliance was placed on TCR beta sequences and their occurrence across donors. To decide whether each TCR beta V gene segment behaved as functional or pseudogenic, an earlier analysis of fewer than 750 of the donors relied on high-throughput TCR beta sequencing. All discovery cohort repertoires had been generated using a single sequencing platform. The study used immunosequencing to profile the T cell repertoires of more than 650 subjects and linked those repertoires to cytomegalovirus serostatus. Typing coverage differed by locus: A, B, C, DRB1 and DQB1 were typed in roughly 620-630 donors, DQA1 in about 500, DPA1 in 600 to 610, and DPB1 in 400 to 490. Approximately 310 gigabases of sequencing data and 80 million or so unique TCR sequences were included in an early release covering under 650 HLA-typed donors. Roughly 5 DR-DQ haplotypes were handled as single units for association and clustering, since linkage in the cohort was strong. In addition to the first cohort of hundreds of subjects, a separate validation cohort of 120 different subjects was used. Among several hundred genotyped donors of the cohort, an average of approximately 220,000 unique TCR beta nucleotide sequences was sequenced per donor, of which about 19% were non-productive. The genetic ancestry cluster associated with self-reported Caucasian donors included around four fifths of the roughly 400 genotyped donors. Donor age, sex, ethnicity and CMV serostatus were collected together with the repertoire data. The study was designed to test whether signatures of past pathogen exposure could be identified by cataloging public T cell receptors.

The germline V gene sets CDR1 to MGHRA and CDR2 to YSYEKL. The CDR3, cysteine through phenylalanine, is 20 amino acids long. The read is trimmed to its CDR3 DNA, 60 bases read in frame from base 1. After removal of 0 bases from V and 2 bases from J, the junction retains 14 bases not matched to a gene. The cohort consisted of some 670 healthy bone marrow donors. At the time of sampling, all cohort members were nominally healthy, though unrecorded immune exposures were likely present. The donor was CMV seropositive and was included in the group of 270 or so seropositive cohort members. Each donor provided a peripheral blood sample, and peripheral blood mononuclear cells were used for TCR beta sequencing. The Qiagen DNeasy Blood Extraction Kit was used to extract genomic DNA from the blood cell samples. What the work shows at the level of the full study, not this receptor alone: Compared with equally common non-associated chains, HLA-associated TCR beta chains in a later analysis were more clonally expanded and had lower generation probabilities. A later analysis found that TCR association rates varied across HLA loci, with DRB1 alleles showing the most associated TCRs and HLA-C alleles the fewest. A further reported finding was that TCR beta sequences accurately predicted the HLA-A and HLA-B alleles for most subjects in the first cohort. The 87-base-pair reads could not distinguish some IMGT-functional V segments, including TRBV6-2 and TRBV6-3, so those segments were excluded. A few of the identified cytomegalovirus-associated TCR beta chains were confirmed in vitro to be specific for cytomegalovirus antigens. The classifier was reported to diagnose cytomegalovirus status with high specificity and sensitivity in both the original and validation cohorts. Specific HLA alleles were associated with 15,000 to 20,000 TCR beta sequences at a false discovery rate of 0.05 in a later analysis. Most TCR sequences were observed very rarely across donors, whereas some public TCRs were present in many individuals. Immune exposure information for the cohort was limited to CMV serostatus. The study listed 164 TCR beta chains as associated with cytomegalovirus. Compared with the roughly 700-donor mean, donors in an Asian-associated ancestry cluster had fewer N-insertions in productive TCRs, according to a later genetic analysis. Because counts were too low, about 17 rarely observed V segments, including chromosome 9 orphons, were excluded from the earlier analysis of 587 of the donors. The authors suggested that the approach could potentially be generalized to other disease states and immunological phenotypes. Correlated functional status among segregating V segments might reflect linkage disequilibrium, but an unknown experimental factor could not be ruled out. In a later analysis, several top co-occurrence clusters were reported to appear linked to parvovirus B19, influenza, CMV and Epstein-Barr virus. In an earlier analysis of around 500 of the donors, most TCR beta V segments appeared in productive rearrangements about 90% or about 30% of the time, broadly matching IMGT annotations. When HLA alleles, especially DR and DQ, strongly co-occurred, TCR associations were difficult to assign to individual alleles. Presence/absence analyses assumed roughly uniform sequencing depth across donors, an assumption that may not hold. V-gene and J-gene trimming of TCR beta chains was associated with a missense DCLRE1C variant in a later genetic analysis, and the association was replicated in an independent cohort. Only TCR beta chains were sequenced in this cohort, and the absence of alpha or paired-chain data limited detectable features. According to a later analysis, most CMV-associated TCR beta chains appeared to be HLA-restricted, and the HLA associations seemed to be driven largely by CMV exposure. A cluster of highly shared sequence variants was judged likely to represent a technical artifact of the sequencing pipeline. HLA typing was unavailable for some donors at each locus, so association tests used only the typed subset.

The sample comprised PBMCs. The origin of this receptor is a man aged 30 to 45 in good health and CMV-seropositive. Here the chain combines TRBV4-1 and TRBJ2-2, and TRBD1 matches 8 of the central bases. The CDR3 region has the sequence CASSQEFGTGSGRNTGELFF. The DNA sequence follows: TGCGCCAGCAGCCAAGAGTTTGGGACAGGAAGTGGCAGAAACACCGGGGAGCTGTTTTTT.